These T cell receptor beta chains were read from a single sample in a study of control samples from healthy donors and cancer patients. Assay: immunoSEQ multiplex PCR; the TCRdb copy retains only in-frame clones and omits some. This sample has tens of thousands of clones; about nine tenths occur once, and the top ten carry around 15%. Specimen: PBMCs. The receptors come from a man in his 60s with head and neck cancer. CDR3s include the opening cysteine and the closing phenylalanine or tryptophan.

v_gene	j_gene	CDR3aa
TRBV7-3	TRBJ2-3	CASSPLGGRQYTQYF
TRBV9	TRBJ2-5	CASSVGPDREETQYF
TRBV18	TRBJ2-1	CASSPLPDRGLNEQFF
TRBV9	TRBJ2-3	CASSALAGGPEDTQYF
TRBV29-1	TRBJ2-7	CSVVPPREQYF
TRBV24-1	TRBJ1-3	CATSEGDAAGNTIYF
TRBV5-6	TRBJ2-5	CASSQIKRGPEGETQYF
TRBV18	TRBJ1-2	CASSPDETGSYGYTF
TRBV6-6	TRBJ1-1	CASSYPSVQVNTEAFF
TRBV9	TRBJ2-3	CASSYSRGFTDTQYF
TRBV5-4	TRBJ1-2	CASSPRTGNYGYTF
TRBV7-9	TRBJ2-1	CASSLGAYNEQFF
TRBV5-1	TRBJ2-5	CASSPGLGDQYF
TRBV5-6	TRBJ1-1	CASSSSGTMNTEAFF
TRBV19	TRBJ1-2	CASKVGGGARTYGYTF